The next 22 T cell receptor beta chains were all read from a single sample in a study of breast tumors, draining lymph nodes, adjacent tissues. TCRdb itself ran the multiplex PCR reads through MiXCR, one entry per CDR3 protein. The sample consists of some 120,000 distinct CDR3 sequences, roughly 21% of them appearing once. Samples came from axillary lymph nodes draining the breast cancer. The sequenced material came from axillary lymph node tissue. The source is a female donor with breast cancer. Some clones in this sample may be carry-over from other donors' samples.

This clonotype occurred many times. The gene calls are TRBV7-3 and TRBJ2-2, with unresolved D. V was shortened by 5 bases and J by 1 base, with 8 bases between the two germline ends. The CDR3 covers 14 residues. Germline CDR1 is SGHTA and CDR2 is FQGTGA. CDR3 sequence: CASSPPGNTGELFF. CDR3 nucleotide sequence: TGTGCCAGCAGCCCCCCAGGGAACACCGGGGAGCTGTTTTTT.

This clonotype was picked up one time. The junction and the germline gene differ at one end; a read error may be behind it. The chain recombines TRBV20-1 with TRBJ1-2; 9 bases agree with TRBD1. Germline CDR1 reads DFQATT; CDR2 reads SNEGSKA (reference sequence). The CDR3 sequence is 14 residues long. As DNA, the CDR3 is TGCAGCGCTGGGGACAGGGCCCATTCGGGCGGCTACGCCTTC. This codes for CSAGDRAHSGGYAF.

Notes on this clonotype: A much bigger clone sits one base away, suggesting this may be a read error. The chain links TRBV19 to TRBJ1-5; tentative D call: TRBD1 (6 bases). The germline CDR1 and CDR2 sequences are LNHDA and SQIVND (reference sequence). The CDR3 runs to 14 residues. The CDR3: CVSSIVRGNQPQHF. The CDR3 DNA is TGTGTCAGTAGTATAGTCAGGGGTAATCAGCCCCAGCATTTT. The full variable domain, completed using reference TRBV19 and TRBJ1-5, is DGGITQSPKYLFRKEGQNVTLSCEQNLNHDAMYWYRQDPGQGLRLIYYSQIVNDFQKGDIAEGYSVSREKKESFPLTVTSAQKNPTAFYLCVSSIVRGNQPQHFGDGTRLSIL.

As DNA, the CDR3 is TGCAGTGCTAGAGATCTTGATAGGGAGAAAGCTTTCTTT. Its protein product is CSARDLDREKAFF. The chain recombines TRBV20-1 with TRBJ1-1; no clear D. This CDR3 is built from 13 residues. V gave up 0 bases and J gave up 9 bases, with 14 bases separating them. Germline V lookup: CDR1 DFQATT, CDR2 SNEGSKA (reference sequence).

This clonotype has ten or more counts. The chain is built from TRBV11-2 and TRBJ1-2, with D unclear. Germline V gene data show CDR1 as SGHAT and CDR2 as FQNNGV. The ends were cut back, 1 base at V and 4 bases at J, with 13 bases in the middle. The CDR3 is made up of 15 amino acids. In nucleotides, the CDR3 is TGTGCCAGCAGCTTAGTGTTGGGCTCTACCTATGGCTACACCTTC. Its protein product is CASSLVLGSTYGYTF.

With respect to this clonotype: Given a much more abundant clone one base away, this may be a read error. The chain links TRBV25-1 to TRBJ2-3; D unclear. The CDR3 has 13 residues. CDR1 is MGHDK and CDR2 is SYGVNS in the germline V gene. V shed 6 bases and J shed 10 bases, with 17 bases lying between them. DNA of the CDR3: TGTGCCAGCAGCCGAGATCTCGGGTTATCGCAGTATTTT. Residues: CASSRDLGLSQYF. The full variable domain, with the rest looked up from reference TRBV25-1 and TRBJ2-3, is EADIYQTPRYLVIGTGKKITLECSQTMGHDKMYWYQQDPGMELHLIHYSYGVNSTEKGDLSSESTVSRIRTEHFPLTLESARPSHTSQYLCASSRDLGLSQYFGPGTRLTVL.

In this sample, this clonotype turned up many times. The chain has TRBV27 and TRBJ2-7, with no clear D. V lost 6 bases and J 4 bases, leaving 13 bases between the germline ends. The CDR3 covers 13 residues. CDR1 is MNHEY, CDR2 SMNVEV, per germline (reference sequence). DNA for the CDR3: TGTGCCAGCAGCCCCACGGCAGTGTACGAGCAGTACTTC. Its translation: CASSPTAVYEQYF.

In this sample, this clonotype turned up many times. This chain connects TRBV25-1 to TRBJ2-7, with a weak D call TRBD1 (6 bases). The V end lost 3 bases, the J end lost 3 bases, and 12 bases lay between the germline ends. The CDR3 loop spans 14 amino acids. Germline values: CDR1 MGHDK, CDR2 SYGVNS. Here the CDR3 reads CASSDDRTNYEQYF. CDR3 sequence (DNA): TGTGCCAGCAGTGACGACAGGACGAACTACGAGCAGTACTTC.

V and J are TRBV20-1 and TRBJ2-2, with D perhaps matching TRBD2 (5 bases). V was clipped by 4 bases and J by 2 bases, with 17 bases between them. Germline assignment: CDR1 DFQATT and CDR2 SNEGSKA (reference sequence). The CDR3 is 16 residues long. The CDR3 reads CSAKVLLRGNTGELFF. The CDR3 DNA reads as TGCAGTGCTAAAGTGTTATTACGGGGAAACACCGGGGAGCTGTTTTTT.

The J gene is TRBJ2-5, the V gene TRBV5-1; D call uncertain. V lost 2 bases and J lost 5, with 13 bases in between. The CDR3 is made up of 14 amino acids. Germline CDR1 SGHRS, CDR2 YFSETQ. In DNA form, the CDR3 reads TGCGCCAGCAGCTTCTCGACCCCTGGGGAGACCCAGTACTTC. Translation: CASSFSTPGETQYF.

This clonotype was seen ten or more times. The chain links TRBV18 to TRBJ2-5, with 8 bases aligning to TRBD1. Germline-derived CDR1 and CDR2 are KGHSH and LQKENI. V shed 3 bases and J 5 bases; nucleotides not matched to a gene: 5. CDR3 length equals 14 residues. The CDR3 is CASSPLDREETQYF. CDR3 sequence (DNA): TGTGCCAGCTCACCTCTGGACAGGGAGGAGACCCAGTACTTC.

In its sample, this clonotype was seen many times. The junction and the germline gene differ at one end; a read error may be behind it. This rearrangement joins TRBV7-7 to TRBJ2-1; either TRBD1 or TRBD2 may fit D (5 bases each). Germline-derived CDR1 and CDR2 are SSHAT and FNYEAQ (reference sequence). The CDR3 spans 13 residues. The CDR3 loop is CASSLEGYYEQFF. The CDR3 DNA reads as TGTGCTAGCAGCTTAGAGGGGTATTACGAGCAGTTCTTC.

Many counts were recorded for this clonotype. The chain links TRBV6-1 to TRBJ2-1; D ambiguous. Germline V lookup: CDR1 MNHNS, CDR2 SASEGT. This CDR3 has 14 residues. Trimming took 1 base from V and 8 from J, leaving 12 bases between them. CDR3 bases: TGTGCCAGCAGTGAAGGTCTAGTCGACGATGAGCAGTTCTTC. Residues: CASSEGLVDDEQFF.

Ten or more counts support this clonotype. The rearrangement joins TRBV20-1 to TRBJ2-7; D is perhaps TRBD2 (6 bases). The CDR3 extends over 13 amino acids. Germline CDR1 is DFQATT and CDR2 is SNEGSKA (reference sequence). V dropped 5 bases and J dropped 5 bases, with 16 bases sitting between them. DNA of the CDR3: TGCAGTGCTGGGGCCGGGGGATTCGACGAGCAGTACTTC. The encoded protein is CSAGAGGFDEQYF.

In this sample, this clonotype turned up many times. The rearrangement links TRBV7-9 to TRBJ1-2, with 10 bases matching TRBD1. Germline assignment: CDR1 SEHNR and CDR2 FQNEAQ (reference sequence). The CDR3 runs to 16 residues. The J segment lost 7 bases and the V segment lost 0 bases, leaving 8 bases of the junction unmatched. The CDR3 DNA sequence: TGTGCCAGCAGCTTAGCGGGGGGACAGGGGATCGGTGGCTACACCTTC. This codes for CASSLAGGQGIGGYTF. Looking up the rest from reference TRBV7-9 and TRBJ1-2 gives the full variable domain: DTGVSQNPRHKITKRGQNVTFRCDPISEHNRLYWYRQTLGQGPEFLTYFQNEAQLEKSRLLSDRFSAERPKGSFSTLEIQRTEQGDSAMYLCASSLAGGQGIGGYTFGSGTRLTVV.

The chain employs TRBV20-1 and TRBJ2-2; no definite D call. The germline gives CDR1 DFQATT, CDR2 SNEGSKA (reference sequence). V lost 5 bases to trimming and J lost 4 bases, with 14 bases between them. The CDR3 covers 14 residues. DNA for the CDR3: TGCAGTGCTTCTCAATCAGGAAGCACCGGGGAGCTGTTTTTT. It specifies CSASQSGSTGELFF.

This rearrangement joins TRBV19 to TRBJ1-1, with D unresolved. Germline CDR1 LNHDA, CDR2 SQIVND (reference sequence). Trimming left V 4 bases short and J 11 bases short, with 11 bases between. This CDR3 contains 11 residues. CDR3 protein: CASSTPELAFF. The CDR3 bases are TGTGCCAGTAGTACACCGGAGCTGGCTTTCTTT.

V and J are TRBV7-3 and TRBJ1-1; D is possibly TRBD1 (6 bases). Germline V lookup: CDR1 SGHTA, CDR2 FQGTGA. The V gene lost 4 bases and the J gene lost 1 base, with 7 bases spanning the gap. The CDR3 is made up of 13 amino acids. CDR3 loop: CASSSQGNTEAFF. In nucleotides, the CDR3 is TGTGCCAGCAGCTCACAGGGGAACACTGAAGCTTTCTTT. Combining the CDR3 with reference TRBV7-3 and TRBJ1-1 gives the whole variable domain GAGVSQTPSNKVTEKGKYVELRCDPISGHTALYWYRQSLGQGPEFLIYFQGTGAADDSGLPNDRFFAVRPEGSVSTLKIQRTERGDSAVYLCASSSQGNTEAFFGQGTRLTVV.

This clonotype showed up many times. The chain couples TRBV4-1 to TRBJ2-1, with TRBD1 matching over 7 bases. V dropped 3 bases and J dropped 4; count of bases not matched to a gene: 6. This CDR3 is built from 15 residues. The germline gives CDR1 MGHRA, CDR2 YSYEKL. CDR3 in amino acids: CASSHGTVDYNEQFF. DNA of the CDR3: TGCGCCAGCAGCCACGGGACAGTCGATTACAATGAGCAGTTCTTC.

In this sample, this clonotype turned up a few times. This chain links TRBV6-1 with TRBJ2-3; TRBD1 matches 9 bases. Germline-derived CDR1 and CDR2 are MNHNS and SASEGT. This CDR3 has 16 residues. V lost 6 bases to trimming and J lost 3 bases; unmatched junction nucleotides: 10. In nucleotides, the CDR3 is TGTGCCAGCAGGCTGGGACAGGGAAGTGTTACAGATACGCAGTATTTT. Protein product: CASRLGQGSVTDTQYF.

The table lists this clonotype with many counts. The chain employs TRBV15 and TRBJ1-6; TRBD1 aligns across 7 bases. Germline CDR1 LNHNV, CDR2 YYDKDF (reference sequence). Trimming removed 0 bases from V and 12 bases from J; junction bases left unmatched: 5. CDR3 length: 14 residues. CDR3 bases: TGTGCCACCAGCAGAGATCGGGACAGAATACCCCTCCACTTT. Protein sequence: CATSRDRDRIPLHF.

This clonotype was observed at least ten times. The CDR3 nucleotides read TGCAGTGCCCCGGAGACCCATAACTATGGCTACACCTTC. Translation: CSAPETHNYGYTF. The chain joins TRBV20-1 to TRBJ1-2; D not resolved. Germline V gene sequence: CDR1 DFQATT, CDR2 SNEGSKA (reference sequence). The V gene lost 6 bases and the J gene lost 1 base, with 12 bases spanning the gap. CDR3 length equals 13 residues.